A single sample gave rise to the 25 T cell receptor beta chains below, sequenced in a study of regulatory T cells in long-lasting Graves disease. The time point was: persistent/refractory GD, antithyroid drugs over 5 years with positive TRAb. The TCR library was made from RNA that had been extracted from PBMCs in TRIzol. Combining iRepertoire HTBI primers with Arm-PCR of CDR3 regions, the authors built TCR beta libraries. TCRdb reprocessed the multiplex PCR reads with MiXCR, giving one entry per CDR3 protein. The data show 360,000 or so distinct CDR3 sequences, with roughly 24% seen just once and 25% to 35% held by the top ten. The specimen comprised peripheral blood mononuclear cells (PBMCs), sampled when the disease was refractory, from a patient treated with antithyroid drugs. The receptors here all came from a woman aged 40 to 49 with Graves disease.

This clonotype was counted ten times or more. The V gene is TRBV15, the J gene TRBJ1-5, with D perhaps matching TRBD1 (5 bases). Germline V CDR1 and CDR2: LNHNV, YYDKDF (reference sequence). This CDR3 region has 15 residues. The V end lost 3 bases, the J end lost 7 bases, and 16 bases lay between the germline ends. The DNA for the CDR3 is TGTGCCACCAGCAGTCGGCGGCAGGGTGACCAGCCCCAGCATTTT. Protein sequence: CATSSRRQGDQPQHF. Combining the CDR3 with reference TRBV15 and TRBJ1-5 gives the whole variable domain DAMVIQNPRYQVTQFGKPVTLSCSQTLNHNVMYWYQQKSSQAPKLLFHYYDKDFNNEADTPDNFQSRRPNTSFCFLDIRSPGLGDTAMYLCATSSRRQGDQPQHFGDGTRLSIL.

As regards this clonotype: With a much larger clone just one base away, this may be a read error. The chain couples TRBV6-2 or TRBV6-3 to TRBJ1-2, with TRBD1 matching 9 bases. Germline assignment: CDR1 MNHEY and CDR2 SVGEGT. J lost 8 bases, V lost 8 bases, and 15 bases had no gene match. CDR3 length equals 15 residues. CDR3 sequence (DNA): TGTGCCAGCGGTCGCGACAGGGGGTTACTAGGCGGCTACACCTTC. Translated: CASGRDRGLLGGYTF.

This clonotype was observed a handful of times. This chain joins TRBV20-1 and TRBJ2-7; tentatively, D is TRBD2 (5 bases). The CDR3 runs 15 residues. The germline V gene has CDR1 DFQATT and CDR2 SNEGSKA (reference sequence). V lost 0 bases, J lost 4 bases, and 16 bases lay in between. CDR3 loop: CSARDLKGRGYEQYF. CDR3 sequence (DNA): TGCAGTGCTAGAGATCTAAAAGGGCGCGGGTACGAGCAGTACTTC.

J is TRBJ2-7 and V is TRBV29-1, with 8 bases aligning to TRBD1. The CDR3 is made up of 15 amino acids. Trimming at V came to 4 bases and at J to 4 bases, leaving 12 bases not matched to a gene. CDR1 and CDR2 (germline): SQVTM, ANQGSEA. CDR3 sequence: CSVAVGQGGSYEQYF. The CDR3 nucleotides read TGCAGCGTTGCAGTTGGACAGGGAGGTTCGTACGAGCAGTACTTC.

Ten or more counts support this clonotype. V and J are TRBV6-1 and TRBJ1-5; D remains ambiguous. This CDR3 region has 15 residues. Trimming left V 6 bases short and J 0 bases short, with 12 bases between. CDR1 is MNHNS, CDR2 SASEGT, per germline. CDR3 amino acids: CASRGSGYSNQPQHF. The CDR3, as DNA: TGTGCCAGCAGGGGGTCCGGTTATAGCAATCAGCCCCAGCATTTT.

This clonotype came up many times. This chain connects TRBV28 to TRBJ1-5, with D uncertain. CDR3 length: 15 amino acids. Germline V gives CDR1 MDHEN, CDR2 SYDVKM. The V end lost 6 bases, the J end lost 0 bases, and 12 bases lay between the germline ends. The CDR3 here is CASSPYLHSNQPQHF. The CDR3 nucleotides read TGTGCCAGCAGCCCTTATCTACATAGCAATCAGCCCCAGCATTTT.

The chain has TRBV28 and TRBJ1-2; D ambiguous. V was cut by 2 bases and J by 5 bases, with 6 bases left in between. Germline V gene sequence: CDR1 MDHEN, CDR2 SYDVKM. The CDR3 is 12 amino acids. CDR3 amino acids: CASSLQLYGYTF. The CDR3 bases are TGTGCCAGCAGTTTACAGCTTTATGGCTACACCTTC.

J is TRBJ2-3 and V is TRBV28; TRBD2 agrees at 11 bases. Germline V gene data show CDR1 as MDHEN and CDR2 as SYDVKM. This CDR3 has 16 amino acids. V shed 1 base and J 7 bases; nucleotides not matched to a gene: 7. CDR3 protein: CASSLLTSGSGYTQYF. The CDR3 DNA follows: TGTGCCAGCAGTTTATTAACTAGCGGGAGTGGATATACGCAGTATTTT.

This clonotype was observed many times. CDR3 loop: CATRQGRDTGELFF. CDR3 coding DNA: TGTGCCACCAGACAGGGAAGGGACACCGGGGAGCTGTTTTTT. The chain links TRBV6-1 to TRBJ2-2; the match to TRBD1 covers 7 bases. After removal of 10 bases from V and 3 bases from J, the junction contained 8 bases not matched to a gene. This CDR3 spans 14 amino acids. Germline V CDR1 and CDR2: MNHNS, SASEGT.

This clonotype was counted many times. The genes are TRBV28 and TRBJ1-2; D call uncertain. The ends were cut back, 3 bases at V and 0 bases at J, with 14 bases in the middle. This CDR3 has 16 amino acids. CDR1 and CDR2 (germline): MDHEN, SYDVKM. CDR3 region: CASSFGPSRANYGYTF. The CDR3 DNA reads TGTGCCAGCAGTTTTGGCCCTTCGAGAGCTAACTATGGCTACACCTTC.

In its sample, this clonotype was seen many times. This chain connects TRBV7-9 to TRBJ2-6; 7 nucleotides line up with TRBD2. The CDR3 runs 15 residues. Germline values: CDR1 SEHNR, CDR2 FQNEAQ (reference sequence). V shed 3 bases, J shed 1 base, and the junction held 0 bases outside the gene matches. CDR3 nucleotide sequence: TGTGCCAGCAGCTTCGGGGGGTCTGGGGCCAACGTCCTGACTTTC. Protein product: CASSFGGSGANVLTF.

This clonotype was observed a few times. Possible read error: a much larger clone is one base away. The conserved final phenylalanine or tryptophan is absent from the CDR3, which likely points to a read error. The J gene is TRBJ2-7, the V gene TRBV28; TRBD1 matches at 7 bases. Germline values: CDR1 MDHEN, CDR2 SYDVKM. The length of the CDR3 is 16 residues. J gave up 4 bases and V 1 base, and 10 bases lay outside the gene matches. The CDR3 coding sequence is TGTGCCAGCAGTTTATCCACACAGGGGTGGAGGTACGAGCAGTACCTC. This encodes CASSLSTQGWRYEQYL.

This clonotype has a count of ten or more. The chain's CDR3 is CSVEEGKETQYF. The CDR3 DNA reads as TGCAGCGTTGAGGAAGGTAAAGAGACCCAGTACTTC. The chain is built from TRBV29-1 and TRBJ2-5; D is undetermined. CDR1 SQVTM and CDR2 ANQGSEA come from the germline V gene. The CDR3 is 12 residues long. The V end was cut by 3 bases, the J end by 3 bases, with 8 bases between.

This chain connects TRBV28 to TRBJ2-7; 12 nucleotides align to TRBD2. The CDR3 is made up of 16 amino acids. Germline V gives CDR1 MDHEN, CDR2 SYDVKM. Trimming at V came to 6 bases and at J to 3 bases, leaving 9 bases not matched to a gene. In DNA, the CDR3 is TGTGCCAGCAGCCAAGCCGCTAGCGGGAGGGTCTACGAGCAGTACTTC. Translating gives CASSQAASGRVYEQYF.

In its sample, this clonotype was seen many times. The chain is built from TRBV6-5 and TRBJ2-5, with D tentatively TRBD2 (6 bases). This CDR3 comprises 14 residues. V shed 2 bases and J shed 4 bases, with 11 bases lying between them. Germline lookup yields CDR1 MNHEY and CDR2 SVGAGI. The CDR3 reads CASSYEQGGETQYF. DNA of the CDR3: TGTGCCAGCAGTTACGAGCAGGGAGGAGAGACCCAGTACTTC.

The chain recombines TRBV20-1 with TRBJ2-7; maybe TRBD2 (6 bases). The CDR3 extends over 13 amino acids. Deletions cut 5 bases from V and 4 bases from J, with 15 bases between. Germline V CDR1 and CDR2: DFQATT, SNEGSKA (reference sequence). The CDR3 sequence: CSAGGTGQYEQYF. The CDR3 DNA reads TGCAGTGCTGGGGGGACCGGCCAATACGAGCAGTACTTC.

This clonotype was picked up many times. The CDR3, as DNA: TGTGCCAGCAGTCCTCGACTAGCGGGGGTGAGTCGGGAGCAGTACTTC. This encodes CASSPRLAGVSREQYF. The V call is TRBV27, the J call TRBJ2-7, with 12 nucleotides matching TRBD2. Germline CDR1 reads MNHEY; CDR2 reads SMNVEV (reference sequence). With 5 bases clipped from V and 7 bases from J, the junction kept 12 bases outside the gene matches. The CDR3 runs to 16 residues.

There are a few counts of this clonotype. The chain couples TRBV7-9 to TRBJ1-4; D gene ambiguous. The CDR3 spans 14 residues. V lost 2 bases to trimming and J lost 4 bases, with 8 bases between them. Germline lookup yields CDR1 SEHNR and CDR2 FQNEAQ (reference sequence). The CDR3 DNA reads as TGTGCCAGCAGCTTAAACGGGAATAATGAAAAACTGTTTTTT. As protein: CASSLNGNNEKLFF. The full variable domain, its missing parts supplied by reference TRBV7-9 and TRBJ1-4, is DTGVSQNPRHKITKRGQNVTFRCDPISEHNRLYWYRQTLGQGPEFLTYFQNEAQLEKSRLLSDRFSAERPKGSFSTLEIQRTEQGDSAMYLCASSLNGNNEKLFFGSGTQLSVL.

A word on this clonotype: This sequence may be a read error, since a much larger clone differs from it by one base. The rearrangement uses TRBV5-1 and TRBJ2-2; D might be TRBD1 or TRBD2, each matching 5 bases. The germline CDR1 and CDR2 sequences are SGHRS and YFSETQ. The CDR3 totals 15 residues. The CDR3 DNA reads TGCGCCAGCTCCCAGTGGGGGTCGAACACCGGGGAGCCGTTTTTT. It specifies CASSQWGSNTGEPFF.

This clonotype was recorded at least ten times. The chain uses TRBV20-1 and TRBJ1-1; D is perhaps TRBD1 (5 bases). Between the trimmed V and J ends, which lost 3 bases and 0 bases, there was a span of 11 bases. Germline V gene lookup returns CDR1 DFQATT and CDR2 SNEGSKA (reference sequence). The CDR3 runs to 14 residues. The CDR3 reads CSARKGALNTEAFF. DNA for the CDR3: TGCAGTGCTAGGAAAGGGGCCCTGAACACTGAAGCTTTCTTT.

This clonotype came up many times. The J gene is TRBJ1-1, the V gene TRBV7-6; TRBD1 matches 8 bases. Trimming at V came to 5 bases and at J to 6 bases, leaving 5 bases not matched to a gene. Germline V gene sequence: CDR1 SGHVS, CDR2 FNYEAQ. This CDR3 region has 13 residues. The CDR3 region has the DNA TGTGCCAGCAGCACATCGACAGGGGCTGAAGCTTTCTTT. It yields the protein CASSTSTGAEAFF.

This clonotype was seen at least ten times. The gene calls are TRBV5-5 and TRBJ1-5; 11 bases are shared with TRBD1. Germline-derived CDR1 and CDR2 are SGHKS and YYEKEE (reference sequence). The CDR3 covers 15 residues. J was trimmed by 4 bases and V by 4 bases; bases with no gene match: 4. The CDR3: CASSHGTGGNQPQHF. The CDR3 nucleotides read TGTGCCAGCAGCCACGGGACAGGGGGGAATCAGCCCCAGCATTTT.

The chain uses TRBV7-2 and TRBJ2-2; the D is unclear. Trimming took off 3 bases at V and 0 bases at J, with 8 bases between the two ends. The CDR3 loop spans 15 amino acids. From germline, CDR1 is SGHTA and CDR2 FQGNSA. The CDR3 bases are TGTGCCAGCAGCTTCTTCAGAGCGAACACCGGGGAGCTGTTTTTT. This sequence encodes CASSFFRANTGELFF.

CDR3 sequence: CASSSIWGNSPLHF. The CDR3 nucleotides are TGCGCCAGCAGCTCGATATGGGGGAATTCACCCCTCCACTTT. This chain connects TRBV5-1 to TRBJ1-6; D is perhaps TRBD1 (5 bases). This CDR3 is 14 amino acids long. The V gene lost 3 bases and the J gene lost 7 bases, with 11 bases spanning the gap. CDR1 and CDR2 from the germline V gene are SGHRS and YFSETQ.

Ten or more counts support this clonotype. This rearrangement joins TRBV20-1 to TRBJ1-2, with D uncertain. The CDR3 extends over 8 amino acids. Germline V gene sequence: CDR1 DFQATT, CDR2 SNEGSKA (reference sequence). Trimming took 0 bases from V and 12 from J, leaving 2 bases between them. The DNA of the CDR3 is TGCAGTGCTAGAGACAACACCTTC. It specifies CSARDNTF.